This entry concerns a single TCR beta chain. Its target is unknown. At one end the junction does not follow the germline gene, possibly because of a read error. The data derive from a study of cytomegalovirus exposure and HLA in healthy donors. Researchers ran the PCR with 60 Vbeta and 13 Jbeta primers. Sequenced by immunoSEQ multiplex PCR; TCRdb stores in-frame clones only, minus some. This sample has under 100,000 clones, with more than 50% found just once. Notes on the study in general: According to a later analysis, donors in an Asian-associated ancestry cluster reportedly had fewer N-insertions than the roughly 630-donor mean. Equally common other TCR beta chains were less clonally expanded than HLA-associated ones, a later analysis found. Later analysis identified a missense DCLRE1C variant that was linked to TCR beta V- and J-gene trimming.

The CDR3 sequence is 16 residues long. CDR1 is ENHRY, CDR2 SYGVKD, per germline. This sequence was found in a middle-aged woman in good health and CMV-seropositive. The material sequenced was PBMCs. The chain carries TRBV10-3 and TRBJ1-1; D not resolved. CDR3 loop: CAISELRRVLNTEDFF. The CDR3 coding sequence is TGTGCCATCAGTGAGTTGAGGCGAGTCTTGAACACTGAAGATTTCTTT.